This T cell receptor beta chain stems from a study of control samples from healthy donors and cancer patients. The germline V and J ends were trimmed by 2 bases and 1 base, with 8 bases remaining between them. Germline V gene data show CDR1 as LGHNA and CDR2 as YSLEER. The CDR3 is 15 residues long. The protocol was immunoSEQ multiplex PCR, while the TCRdb copy is restricted to in-frame clones and leaves out a portion. This sample has about 180,000 clones; around nine tenths occur once, and the top ten carry more than 1.3%. The chain recombines TRBV4-3 with TRBJ2-2; no firm D call. The sequence was obtained from a young man in good health. The sequencing sample was made of blood. CDR3 bases: TGCGCCAGCAGCCAACAGCCGGAGAACACCGGGGAGCTGTTTTTT. This encodes CASSQQPENTGELFF.